This entry lists 24 T cell receptor beta chains sequenced from one sample in a study of shared clonotypes between healthy human individuals. CD45RO-negative CD8 cells positively selected for CCR7 made up the naive population, which excluded terminally differentiated effector memory CD45RA+ cells. Produced via immunoSEQ multiplex PCR; TCRdb's table is partial and in-frame only. In the table there are around 580,000 clones, 95% to 98% of which are singletons. The sequencing input was naive CD8+ T cells sorted from blood. These receptors all come from a man aged 30 to 45 in good health.

The rearrangement uses TRBV11-2 and TRBJ2-7; no firm D call. Germline V CDR1 and CDR2: SGHAT, FQNNGV. V lost 2 bases, J lost 3 bases, and 14 bases lay in between. The CDR3 covers 15 residues. This CDR3 is CASSLSSGLNYEQYF. CDR3 sequence (DNA): TGTGCCAGCAGCTTATCGTCTGGGCTGAACTACGAGCAGTACTTC.

This rearrangement joins TRBV5-4 to TRBJ2-7, with D tentatively TRBD2 (6 bases). The CDR3 totals 14 residues. Germline V gene data show CDR1 as SGHNT and CDR2 as YYREEE (reference sequence). V dropped 2 bases and J dropped 6 bases, with 15 bases sitting between them. For the CDR3, the DNA is TGTGCCAGCAGCTTTCCTAGCGATGGCGGCGAGCAGTACTTC. Translating it yields CASSFPSDGGEQYF. Based on the CDR3 plus reference TRBV5-4 and TRBJ2-7, the full variable domain is ETGVTQSPTHLIKTRGQQVTLRCSSQSGHNTVSWYQQALGQGPQFIFQYYREEENGRGNFPPRFSGLQFPNYSSELNVNALELDDSALYLCASSFPSDGGEQYFGPGTRLTVT.

Remarks on this clone: The same CDR3 also results from other DNA sequences found in this sample. V is TRBV20-1 and J is TRBJ1-2; D ambiguous. This CDR3 has 10 amino acids. Germline V CDR1 and CDR2: DFQATT, SNEGSKA (reference sequence). Trimming stripped 4 bases from V and 5 bases from J, with 5 bases between. The CDR3 region is CSATGYGYTF. The CDR3 coding sequence is TGCAGTGCTACGGGATATGGCTACACCTTC.

V usage is TRBV4-1 and J usage is TRBJ2-7, with 7 bases lining up with TRBD2. The CDR3 has 19 residues. From germline, CDR1 is MGHRA and CDR2 YSYEKL. Unmatched junction bases numbered 17, after V lost 2 bases and J lost 1 base. In DNA form, the CDR3 reads TGCGCCAGCAGCCAAACCGAAATTGACGCCGGGGGGAATTCCTACGAGCAGTACTTC. Encoded protein: CASSQTEIDAGGNSYEQYF.

The chain employs TRBV11-2 and TRBJ2-7; D is ambiguous. The CDR3 totals 15 residues. Trimming left V 1 base short and J 7 bases short, with 17 bases between. CDR1 and CDR2 (germline): SGHAT, FQNNGV. The CDR3 sequence: CASSLGTPGPGEQYF. CDR3 DNA: TGTGCCAGCAGCTTAGGGACGCCAGGACCTGGGGAGCAGTACTTC.

The chain combines TRBV7-9 with TRBJ2-3; D remains unclear. V lost 6 bases and J lost 2, with 15 bases in between. The CDR3 totals 15 residues. Germline CDR1 and CDR2: SEHNR and FQNEAQ (reference sequence). This chain's CDR3 is CASRSGGPDTDTQYF. The CDR3 DNA reads TGTGCCAGCAGGTCGGGCGGTCCCGACACAGATACGCAGTATTTT.

About this clone: This CDR3 is also generated by other DNA sequences in the sample. This chain's CDR3 is CASSLWGYEQYF. In DNA, the CDR3 is TGTGCCAGCAGCTTGTGGGGTTACGAGCAGTACTTC. The chain combines TRBV5-4 with TRBJ2-7; D is uncertain. CDR1 is SGHNT, CDR2 YYREEE, per germline (reference sequence). Trimming took off 1 base at V and 4 bases at J, with 6 bases between the two ends. The CDR3 covers 12 residues.

CDR3 coding DNA: TGTGCCAGCAGCGACGGGACTTCGGGGACCCAGTACTTC. It yields the protein CASSDGTSGTQYF. V is TRBV9 and J is TRBJ2-5; maybe TRBD2 (6 bases). Germline values: CDR1 SGDLS, CDR2 YYNGEE. There are 13 residues in the CDR3. V gave up 3 bases and J gave up 7 bases, with 13 bases separating them.

A few counts support this clone. The rearrangement joins TRBV2 to TRBJ2-1; D remains unclear. The CDR3 sequence is 13 residues long. From germline, CDR1 is SNHLY and CDR2 FYNNEI. Trimming took off 6 bases at V and 8 bases at J, with 14 bases between the two ends. CDR3: CASSARVGDEQFF. For the CDR3, the DNA is TGTGCCAGCAGCGCCCGAGTAGGCGATGAGCAGTTCTTC.

In DNA, the CDR3 is TGTGCCAGCAGCAAGGTACACATTCAGTACTTC. Its translation is CASSKVHIQYF. The chain is built from TRBV21-1 and TRBJ2-4. TRBV21-1 is labeled a pseudogene. The CDR3 consists of 11 residues.

The chain is built from TRBV7-9 and TRBJ1-4, with a possible D match to TRBD1 (6 bases). Trimming pared 2 bases from V and 8 bases from J, leaving 18 bases between. The CDR3 is 16 amino acids. Germline V gene sequence: CDR1 SEHNR, CDR2 FQNEAQ (reference sequence). In DNA form, the CDR3 reads TGTGCCAGCAGCTTAACTACTTCAGGGGCTGAGGAAAAACTGTTTTTT. Protein: CASSLTTSGAEEKLFF.

For the CDR3, the DNA is TGTGCCAGCAGCCCGGACCCTACCTACGAGCAGTACTTC. It is translated as CASSPDPTYEQYF. The chain uses TRBV7-9 and TRBJ2-7; D remains ambiguous. V lost 5 bases and J 2 bases, leaving 10 bases between the germline ends. The CDR3 runs to 13 residues. The germline CDR1 and CDR2 sequences are SEHNR and FQNEAQ (reference sequence).

The rearrangement uses TRBV7-6 and TRBJ2-7; 8 nucleotides match TRBD2. Germline assignment: CDR1 SGHVS and CDR2 FNYEAQ. V dropped 5 bases and J dropped 7; count of bases not matched to a gene: 13. CDR3 size: 15 residues. The CDR3 loop is CASSPGRALLWEQYF. The CDR3 bases are TGTGCCAGCAGCCCCGGGAGGGCCCTTCTGTGGGAGCAGTACTTC.

This chain uses TRBV9 with TRBJ2-3; the D is unclear. Per the germline V gene, CDR1 is SGDLS and CDR2 is YYNGEE. CDR3 length: 14 amino acids. Between the trimmed V and J ends, which lost 6 bases and 1 base, there was a span of 12 bases. CDR3 loop: CASTNGGGTDTQYF. In nucleotides, the CDR3 is TGTGCCAGCACCAACGGTGGTGGCACAGATACGCAGTATTTT. Variable domain in full (rest from reference TRBV9 and TRBJ2-3): DSGVTQTPKHLITATGQRVTLRCSPRSGDLSVYWYQQSLDQGLQFLIQYYNGEERAKGNILERFSAQQFPDLHSELNLSSLELGDSALYFCASTNGGGTDTQYFGPGTRLTVL.

J is TRBJ2-7 and V is TRBV11-2; a possible D gene is TRBD1 (7 bases). Germline lookup yields CDR1 SGHAT and CDR2 FQNNGV. This CDR3 is built from 14 residues. V was cut by 5 bases and J by 5 bases, with 16 bases left in between. The CDR3 DNA follows: TGTGCCAGCAGCCCAGGGGGGAGGCGGGACGAGCAGTACTTC. Translation: CASSPGGRRDEQYF. The variable domain in full, completed from reference TRBV11-2 and TRBJ2-7, reads EAGVAQSPRYKIIEKRQSVAFWCNPISGHATLYWYQQILGQGPKLLIQFQNNGVVDDSQLPKDRFSAERLKGVDSTLKIQPAKLEDSAVYLCASSPGGRRDEQYFGPGTRLTVT.

This rearrangement joins TRBV7-2 to TRBJ2-7, with 12 bases identical to TRBD1. Trimming at V came to 3 bases and at J to 4 bases, leaving 7 bases not matched to a gene. CDR1 is SGHTA and CDR2 is FQGNSA in the germline V gene. The CDR3 has 16 residues. CDR3 protein: CASSFRDRGLYYEQYF. CDR3 DNA: TGTGCCAGCAGCTTTCGGGACAGGGGGCTCTATTACGAGCAGTACTTC.

This clone was seen only once. The chain couples TRBV7-9 to TRBJ1-3; no clear D gene. V lost 11 bases and J lost 4, with 15 bases in between. CDR1 is SEHNR, CDR2 FQNEAQ, per germline (reference sequence). This CDR3 contains 13 residues. This chain's CDR3 is CALGRPPGNTIYF. CDR3 DNA: TGTGCCCTTGGCAGGCCTCCCGGAAACACCATATATTTT. Together with reference TRBV7-9 and TRBJ1-3, the CDR3 gives the full variable domain: DTGVSQNPRHKITKRGQNVTFRCDPISEHNRLYWYRQTLGQGPEFLTYFQNEAQLEKSRLLSDRFSAERPKGSFSTLEIQRTEQGDSAMYLCALGRPPGNTIYFGEGSWLTVV.

About this clone itself: At one boundary the junction diverges from the germline segment, which might be a read error. Other DNA sequences in the same sample also yield this CDR3. The chain is built from TRBV14 and TRBJ1-2; tentatively, D is TRBD1 (6 bases). The CDR3 has 15 amino acids. Germline CDR1 SGHDN, CDR2 FVKESK. The CDR3 protein is CASSHWDNSPYGYTF. The CDR3, as DNA: TGTGCCAGCAGCCATTGGGACAATTCACCCTATGGCTACACCTTT.

The chain is built from TRBV5-6 and TRBJ2-7; D is unresolved. Germline loops: CDR1 SGHDT, CDR2 YYEEEE. Trimming removed 2 bases from V and 3 bases from J, with 18 bases in between. The CDR3 runs to 16 residues. CDR3 region: CASSLSLDLAYYEQYF. The CDR3 DNA follows: TGTGCCAGCAGCTTATCCCTGGATCTCGCCTACTACGAGCAGTACTTC.

In its sample, this clone was seen once. The rearrangement links TRBV28 to TRBJ2-7; no reliable D call. V lost 1 base, J lost 7 bases, and 17 bases lay in between. Germline V gives CDR1 MDHEN, CDR2 SYDVKM. The CDR3 contains 15 residues. The CDR3 loop is CASSLLRETFREQYF. CDR3 in DNA: TGTGCCAGCAGTTTATTAAGGGAAACTTTCCGGGAGCAGTACTTC.

The gene calls are TRBV7-9 and TRBJ2-1; D is possibly TRBD2 (5 bases). There are 15 residues in the CDR3. Germline CDR1 is SEHNR and CDR2 is FQNEAQ (reference sequence). V shed 2 bases and J shed 7 bases, with 15 bases lying between them. CDR3 region: CASSLFLGTGNEQFF. The CDR3, as DNA: TGTGCCAGCAGCTTATTTCTGGGAACGGGAAATGAGCAGTTCTTC.

The J gene is TRBJ2-7, the V gene TRBV18; tentative D call: TRBD2 (6 bases). Germline values: CDR1 KGHSH, CDR2 LQKENI. The CDR3 spans 15 residues. Trimming stripped 0 bases from V and 5 bases from J, with 14 bases between. CDR3 in DNA: TGTGCCAGCTCACCACCCCAGGGAGGTTGGAACGAGCAGTACTTC. Its protein product is CASSPPQGGWNEQYF.

The sample holds one count of this clone. The rearrangement joins TRBV15 to TRBJ2-7; TRBD2 matches at 9 bases. The V and J ends lost 0 bases and 5 bases, in that order; junction bases with no gene match: 11. Germline CDR1 and CDR2: LNHNV and YYDKDF (reference sequence). This CDR3 comprises 17 residues. The CDR3 reads CATSRDGIAGERNEQYF. CDR3 in DNA: TGTGCCACCAGCAGAGATGGTATAGCGGGAGAACGAAACGAGCAGTACTTC.

The rearrangement joins TRBV27 to TRBJ2-5; 7 bases align to TRBD2. There are 15 residues in the CDR3. The J segment lost 3 bases and the V segment lost 3 bases, leaving 7 bases of the junction unmatched. The germline CDR1 and CDR2 sequences are MNHEY and SMNVEV (reference sequence). The CDR3 reads CASSFRRLAEETQYF. The CDR3 region has the DNA TGTGCCAGCAGTTTCCGTCGACTAGCCGAAGAGACCCAGTACTTC.